This is a list of T cell receptor beta chains from one sample in a study of early T cells in non-severe SARS-CoV-2 infection. TCRdb called the 5' RACE reads again in MiXCR, with one record for every CDR3 protein. The sample records 55,000 to 70,000 distinct CDR3 sequences, roughly 4.8% being singletons. The sequencing used whole blood, collected at baseline. These receptors all come from an adult who was a healthcare worker with PCR-confirmed SARS-CoV-2 infection or an uninfected control (not recorded which). The donor label of this sample is uncertain. CDR3s include the opening cysteine and the closing phenylalanine or tryptophan. Each record gives: J gene, clone size, D gene, V gene, CDR3 protein, CDR3 DNA. A D gene is named only where the DNA matches it firmly. Size is omitted from some rows. Given values are once, few, many or a class for expanded clones.

TRBJ1-2 | many | NA | TRBV12-3/TRBV12-4 | CASSPTGNYGYTF | TGTGCCAGCAGTCCAACAGGGAACTATGGCTACACCTTC
TRBJ1-6 | many | NA | TRBV4-3 | CASSQEAAQVYNSPLHF | TGCGCCAGCAGCCAAGAGGCGGCCCAAGTCTATAATTCACCCCTCCACTTT
TRBJ2-3 | many | TRBD1 | TRBV19 | CASSRTGSTDTQYF | TGTGCCAGTAGTAGGACAGGTAGCACAGATACGCAGTATTTT
TRBJ2-3 | few | NA | TRBV20-1 | CSARGRGTQYF | TGCAGTGCTAGAGGCAGGGGTACGCAGTATTTT
TRBJ1-2 | NA | NA | TRBV7-2 | CASSIQGYYGYTF | TGTGCCAGCAGCATACAGGGTTACTATGGCTACACCTTC
TRBJ1-2 | NA | NA | TRBV12-5 | CASGLEDGYTF | TGTGCTAGTGGTTTGGAGGATGGCTACACCTTC
TRBJ1-1 | many | NA | TRBV6-5 | CASSYSMAGTTLNTEAFF | TGTGCCAGCAGTTACTCTATGGCAGGGACTACCCTGAACACTGAAGCTTTCTTT
TRBJ2-1 | NA | NA | TRBV24-1 | CATSDSIQNEQFF | TGTGCCACCAGTGATTCGATCCAGAATGAGCAGTTCTTC
TRBJ1-5 | many | NA | TRBV5-6 | CASSLAAGKDQPQHF | TGTGCCAGCAGCTTGGCGGCAGGGAAGGATCAGCCCCAGCATTTT
TRBJ2-7 | NA | TRBD1 | TRBV25-1 | CATAGQGTYEQYF | TGTGCCACCGCGGGACAGGGGACTTACGAGCAGTACTTC
TRBJ2-2 | few | TRBD2 | TRBV10-3 | CAISGLAGAPGELFF | TGTGCCATCAGTGGGCTAGCGGGGGCCCCCGGGGAGCTGTTTTTT
TRBJ1-6 | NA | NA | TRBV11-2 | CASSFDSNHNSPLHF | TGTGCCAGCAGCTTCGACAGCAACCATAATTCACCCCTCCACTTT
TRBJ1-2 | many | NA | TRBV5-1 | CASSITYGDRHYGYTF | TGCGCCAGCAGCATTACTTACGGGGACCGTCACTATGGCTACACCTTC
TRBJ1-1 | NA | NA | TRBV4-3 | CASSQALEGAEAFF | TGCGCCAGCAGCCAAGCCTTAGAGGGGGCTGAAGCTTTCTTT
TRBJ2-1 | few | TRBD2 | TRBV10-3 | CAISATSGGLYNNEQFF | TGTGCCATCAGTGCGACTAGCGGGGGGCTATATAACAATGAGCAGTTCTTC
TRBJ2-5 | NA | NA | TRBV6-2/TRBV6-3 | CASSSGVEQETQYF | TGTGCCAGCAGTTCTGGTGTGGAGCAAGAGACCCAGTACTTC
TRBJ1-2 | many | NA | TRBV20-1 | CSASPGTYYGYTF | TGCAGTGCTAGCCCCGGGACCTACTATGGCTACACCTTC
TRBJ2-7 | many | TRBD2 | TRBV20-1 | CSARAAGGPFSYEQYF | TGCAGTGCTAGGGCCGCGGGGGGACCTTTCTCCTACGAGCAGTACTTC
TRBJ1-2 | many | NA | TRBV10-3 | CAISSLDVDGYTF | TGTGCCATCAGCTCCCTAGACGTCGATGGCTACACCTTC
TRBJ2-3 | few | NA | TRBV28 | CASSWAGDSPTDTQYF | TGTGCCAGCAGTTGGGCCGGGGACTCCCCCACAGATACGCAGTATTTT
TRBJ2-1 | many | TRBD1 | TRBV5-1 | CASSLSTGGNNEQFF | TGCGCCAGCAGCTTGAGTACAGGGGGCAACAATGAGCAGTTCTTC
TRBJ1-1 | many | NA | TRBV12-3/TRBV12-4 | CASSLRVLGQRNTEAFF | TGTGCCAGCAGTTTAAGGGTTTTAGGACAGAGAAACACTGAAGCTTTCTTT
TRBJ1-2 | many | NA | TRBV5-5 | CASSSQGGDYGYTF | TGTGCCAGCAGCTCCCAGGGAGGGGACTATGGCTACACCTTC
TRBJ1-2 | many | NA | TRBV11-2 | CASSLVPSAPMGYTF | TGTGCCAGCAGCTTAGTCCCCAGCGCGCCTATGGGCTACACCTTC
TRBJ2-2 | many | TRBD1 | TRBV2 | CASNTGGESGELFF | TGTGCCAGCAACACAGGGGGCGAATCCGGGGAGCTGTTTTTT
TRBJ1-6 | many | NA | TRBV11-2 | CATTTDSRDSPLHF | TGTGCCACCACTACGGACAGTAGGGATTCACCCCTCCACTTT
TRBJ2-3 | many | TRBD2 | TRBV10-3 | CAISEASGVDTDTQYF | TGTGCCATCAGTGAGGCTAGCGGGGTAGACACAGATACGCAGTATTTT
TRBJ2-3 | many | TRBD2 | TRBV7-2 | CASSLVAGPSTDTQYF | TGTGCCAGCAGCTTAGTAGCGGGGCCAAGCACAGATACGCAGTATTTT
TRBJ1-5 | many | NA | TRBV18 | CASSQQGGNQPQHF | TGTGCCAGCTCCCAACAGGGTGGCAATCAGCCCCAGCATTTT
TRBJ1-2 | NA | NA | TRBV27 | CASGLVDGDGYTF | TGTGCCAGCGGTTTAGTGGACGGCGATGGCTACACCTTC
TRBJ2-3 | many | NA | TRBV25-1 | CASGHTDTQYF | TGTGCCAGCGGGCACACAGATACGCAGTATTTT
TRBJ2-1 | many | NA | TRBV6-6 | CASSYETSINEQFF | TGTGCCAGCAGTTACGAGACTAGTATCAATGAGCAGTTCTTC
TRBJ2-6 | NA | TRBD1 | TRBV19 | CASTLWGQGAPGANVLTF | TGTGCCAGTACCTTGTGGGGACAGGGGGCGCCCGGGGCCAACGTCCTGACTTTC
TRBJ2-6 | many | NA | TRBV7-2 | CASRSPGPSSGANVLTF | TGTGCCAGCAGATCTCCGGGGCCTAGCTCTGGGGCCAACGTCCTGACTTTC
TRBJ1-5 | many | NA | TRBV5-5 | CASSESGQPQHF | TGTGCCAGCAGCGAATCAGGGCAGCCCCAGCATTTT
TRBJ2-7 | NA | NA | TRBV28 | CASSSLMGVHYEQYF | TGTGCCAGCTCCAGTTTGATGGGGGTACACTACGAGCAGTACTTC
TRBJ2-7 | NA | NA | TRBV18 | CASSPRDGYYEQYF | TGTGCCAGCTCACCCCGGGACGGCTACTACGAGCAGTACTTC
TRBJ2-5 | many | NA | TRBV5-4 | CASSLEVGAETQYF | TGTGCCAGCAGCTTGGAGGTTGGGGCAGAGACCCAGTACTTC
TRBJ2-1 | few | NA | TRBV19 | CASTVGGALHNEQFF | TGTGCCAGTACAGTCGGCGGGGCCCTCCACAATGAGCAGTTCTTC
TRBJ1-2 | many | NA | TRBV25-1 | CASSEIELNKGYTF | TGTGCCAGCAGTGAAATCGAACTGAATAAAGGCTACACCTTC
TRBJ2-2 | few | NA | TRBV5-1 | CASSYNQVTGELFF | TGCGCCAGCAGTTACAACCAGGTCACCGGGGAGCTGTTTTTT